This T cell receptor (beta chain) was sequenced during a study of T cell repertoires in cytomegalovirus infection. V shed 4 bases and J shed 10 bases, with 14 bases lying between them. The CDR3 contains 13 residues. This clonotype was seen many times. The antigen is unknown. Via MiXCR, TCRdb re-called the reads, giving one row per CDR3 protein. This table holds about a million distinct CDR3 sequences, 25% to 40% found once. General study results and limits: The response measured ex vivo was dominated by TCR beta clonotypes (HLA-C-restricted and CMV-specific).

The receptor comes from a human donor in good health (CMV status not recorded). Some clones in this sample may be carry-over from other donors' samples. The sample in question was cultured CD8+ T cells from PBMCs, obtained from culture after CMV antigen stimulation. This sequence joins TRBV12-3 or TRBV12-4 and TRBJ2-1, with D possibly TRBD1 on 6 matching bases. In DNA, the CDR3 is TGTGCCAGCAGTTCTGACAGGCTAGGCGAGCAGTTCTTC. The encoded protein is CASSSDRLGEQFF.